The clone carrying this T cell receptor (beta chain) occurred a few times. This CDR3 is built from 14 residues. Trimming removed 0 bases from V and 8 bases from J, with 13 bases in between. Germline CDR1 is MNHNY and CDR2 is SVGAGI (reference sequence). This specimen comes from a study of blood T cell repertoires in COVID-19. Produced via immunoSEQ multiplex PCR; TCRdb's table is partial and in-frame only. Here the sample spans 150,000 to 200,000 clones, roughly 80% being singletons. This clonotype was sampled from a woman in her fifties or sixties who had recovered from COVID-19. The rearrangement joins TRBV6-6 to TRBJ1-2; D is possibly TRBD1 (5 bases). Sequencing was performed on PBMCs or T cells enriched from blood (not recorded which). CDR3: CASSYSGGVDGYTF. The CDR3 region has the DNA TGTGCCAGCAGTTACTCGGGGGGAGTGGACGGCTACACCTTC.